Each of the 17 T cell receptor beta chains below was sequenced from the same sample in a study of blood T cell repertoires in COVID-19. Sequenced by immunoSEQ multiplex PCR; TCRdb stores in-frame clones only, minus some. The sample has roughly 43,000 clones, about 88% seen once; the top ten hold around a sixth. Material: peripheral blood. These receptor sequences come from a man in his 70s with active COVID-19.

This clone was counted once. In nucleotides, the CDR3 is TGTGCCAGCAGCCAAGATCTCGAGGGATCTGGAAACACCATATATTTT. Encoded protein: CASSQDLEGSGNTIYF. This sequence joins TRBV14 and TRBJ1-3, with D unclear. There are 16 residues in the CDR3. V lost 0 bases to trimming and J lost 1 base, with 10 bases between them. CDR1 SGHDN and CDR2 FVKESK come from the germline V gene.

V is TRBV5-1 and J is TRBJ2-5; weak D call: TRBD2 (5 bases). Germline CDR1 and CDR2: SGHRS and YFSETQ. The length of the CDR3 is 12 residues. Trimming removed 4 bases at V and 5 bases at J, with 9 bases between. CDR3 DNA: TGCGCCAGCAGCGCGGGCGGGGAGACCCAGTACTTC. Protein sequence: CASSAGGETQYF.

The V and J genes are TRBV6-5 and TRBJ1-6; a possible D gene is TRBD1 (5 bases). Trimming pared 10 bases from V and 0 bases from J, leaving 13 bases between. The CDR3 sequence is 15 residues long. The germline V gene encodes CDR1 MNHEY and CDR2 SVGAGI. The CDR3 nucleotides are TGTGCCACGCTCAGGGAATACTCCTATAATTCACCCCTCCACTTT. Translating it yields CATLREYSYNSPLHF.

This chain connects TRBV7-2 to TRBJ2-7, with a weak D call TRBD2 (7 bases). V lost 3 bases, J lost 2 bases, and 11 bases lay in between. Germline V gives CDR1 SGHTA, CDR2 FQGNSA. The CDR3 has 14 residues. The CDR3 DNA follows: TGTGCCAGCAGCTTTGGGGGGGACACCTACGAGCAGTACTTC. It encodes CASSFGGDTYEQYF.

This sequence joins TRBV19 and TRBJ1-4, with 8 bases that match TRBD1. This CDR3 spans 15 amino acids. The germline CDR1 and CDR2 sequences are LNHDA and SQIVND (reference sequence). After removal of 4 bases from V and 3 bases from J, the junction contained 4 bases not matched to a gene. As DNA, the CDR3 is TGTGCCAGTAGTACCAGGGGGCTGTCTAATGAAAAACTGTTTTTT. It translates to CASSTRGLSNEKLFF.

The rearrangement uses TRBV11-2 and TRBJ1-4, with D possibly matching TRBD1 (5 bases). This CDR3 region has 15 residues. Trimming cost V 5 bases and J 7 bases, with 17 bases left between them. Germline assignment: CDR1 SGHAT and CDR2 FQNNGV. This chain's CDR3 is CASSPGPSGGEKLFF. The CDR3 DNA follows: TGTGCCAGCAGCCCCGGGCCCTCCGGGGGTGAAAAACTGTTTTTT.

The chain uses TRBV7-2 and TRBJ2-2; 7 bases map to TRBD1. Germline V CDR1 and CDR2: SGHTA, FQGNSA. The CDR3 totals 15 residues. V trimming: 3 bases; J trimming: 0 bases; junction bases outside the gene matches: 1. CDR3 residues: CASSLGTANTGELFF. CDR3 nucleotides: TGTGCCAGCAGCTTGGGGACAGCGAACACCGGGGAGCTGTTTTTT.

The rearrangement links TRBV2 to TRBJ2-7, with a weak D call TRBD1 (5 bases). V was trimmed by 4 bases and J by 9 bases, leaving 19 bases between them. Germline V gene lookup returns CDR1 SNHLY and CDR2 FYNNEI. The CDR3 has 14 residues. The CDR3 here is CASSGTGSYDRQYF. The CDR3 DNA reads as TGTGCCAGCAGTGGAACAGGTTCCTACGATCGGCAGTACTTC.

The V gene is TRBV7-2, the J gene TRBJ2-3, with 10 bases fitting TRBD2. Losses at the gene ends were 6 bases for V and 4 bases for J; bases not matched to a gene: 4. The CDR3 extends over 14 amino acids. Germline V gene sequence: CDR1 SGHTA, CDR2 FQGNSA. The CDR3 DNA follows: TGTGCCAGCAGGGGGGGACTAGCGTCAGATACGCAGTATTTT. Translation: CASRGGLASDTQYF.

J is TRBJ1-3 and V is TRBV5-5; the D gene is possibly TRBD1 (5 bases). This CDR3 has 11 amino acids. Germline V gives CDR1 SGHKS, CDR2 YYEKEE (reference sequence). With 7 bases removed from V and 5 bases from J, the gap between germline ends came to 7 bases. In DNA, the CDR3 is TGTGCCAGCGACAGCAGAAACACCATATATTTT. Its protein is CASDSRNTIYF.

The chain is built from TRBV5-8 and TRBJ1-5; TRBD1 is a possible D gene (5 bases). V was shortened by 4 bases and J by 3 bases, with 11 bases between the two germline ends. The CDR3 runs 14 residues. Germline assignment: CDR1 SGHTS and CDR2 YDEGEE. CDR3 sequence: CASSLTETNQPQHF. The CDR3 DNA is TGTGCCAGCAGCCTGACAGAGACCAATCAGCCCCAGCATTTT.

The V call is TRBV7-2, the J call TRBJ2-2; 8 nucleotides agree with TRBD1. The CDR3 extends over 15 amino acids. The V and J ends lost 5 bases and 7 bases, in that order; junction bases with no gene match: 9. Germline V lookup: CDR1 SGHTA, CDR2 FQGNSA. In DNA, the CDR3 is TGTGCCAGCAGCCCACCGACAGGGGATGGCGGGGAGCTGTTTTTT. Translation gives CASSPPTGDGGELFF.

The V call is TRBV7-2, the J call TRBJ2-3; D is unresolved. V lost 0 bases and J 0 bases, leaving 4 bases between the germline ends. In germline, CDR1 is SGHTA, CDR2 FQGNSA. This CDR3 has 14 amino acids. The CDR3 DNA reads as TGTGCCAGCAGCTTAGCGGCCAGCACAGATACGCAGTATTTT. Its translation is CASSLAASTDTQYF. Looking up the rest from reference TRBV7-2 and TRBJ2-3 gives the full variable domain: GAGVSQSPSNKVTEKGKDVELRCDPISGHTALYWYRQSLGQGLEFLIYFQGNSAPDKSGLPSDRFSAERTGGSVSTLTIQRTQQEDSAVYLCASSLAASTDTQYFGPGTRLTVL.

V and J are TRBV5-1 and TRBJ2-5, with TRBD1 as a possible D gene (5 bases). Trimming shortened V by 0 bases and J by 3 bases, and 12 bases separated the two germline ends. The CDR3 has 15 amino acids. Germline CDR1 SGHRS, CDR2 YFSETQ. The CDR3 spells CASSLEGVGEETQYF. The CDR3 nucleotides are TGCGCCAGCAGCTTGGAAGGAGTAGGGGAAGAGACCCAGTACTTC.

This chain links TRBV7-3 with TRBJ2-1; 9 nucleotides align to TRBD2. With 2 bases clipped from V and 5 bases from J, the junction kept 4 bases outside the gene matches. The CDR3 consists of 15 residues. Looked up from germline, CDR1 is SGHTA and CDR2 is FQGTGA. This CDR3 reads CASSLSAGGNNEQFF. CDR3 nucleotides: TGTGCCAGCAGCTTATCAGCGGGGGGAAACAATGAGCAGTTCTTC.

CDR3 DNA sequence: TGTGCCAGCAGCCCCACGACAGGGGGGAGTGAGCAGTTCTTC. Its protein is CASSPTTGGSEQFF. The chain joins TRBV3-1 (or the pseudogene TRBV3-2) to TRBJ2-1; TRBD1 matches 9 bases. CDR3 size: 14 residues. Germline V gives CDR1 LGHDT, CDR2 YNNKEL (reference sequence). V lost 4 bases to trimming and J lost 9 bases; unmatched junction nucleotides: 7.

V usage is TRBV6-5 and J usage is TRBJ1-5; TRBD1 matches at 8 bases. The CDR3 is 13 amino acids. CDR1 MNHEY and CDR2 SVGAGI come from the germline V gene. With V trimmed by 6 bases and J by 7 bases, 5 bases remained unmatched. The CDR3, as DNA: TGTGCCAGCAGAACAGGGGGTGGGCAGCCCCAGCATTTT. It translates to CASRTGGGQPQHF.